These 8 T cell receptor beta chains were all obtained from the same sample, sequenced in a study of blood T cells in healthy people across ages. PCR was performed a second time for roughly 7 to 12 cycles using a sample-barcoded 5' primer and a J-beta primer mix. TCRdb recomputed calls from the 5' RACE reads with MiXCR, one row per CDR3 protein. The sample has hundreds of thousands of distinct CDR3 sequences, around 26% seen once. The sequencing input was blood. The source of these receptors is a woman aged 80 or older in good health.

As for this clonotype: Being one base from a much bigger clone, this may be a read error. The rearrangement joins TRBV5-6 to TRBJ2-7; no firm D call. The germline CDR1 and CDR2 sequences are SGHDT and YYEEEE. The CDR3 sequence is 12 residues long. The V gene lost 2 bases and the J gene lost 6 bases, with 9 bases spanning the gap. CDR3 sequence: CASSFISSEQYV. The DNA for the CDR3 is TGTGCCAGCAGCTTCATAAGCTCCGAGCAGTACGTC.

This clonotype was detected many times. The rearrangement uses TRBV10-2 and TRBJ1-2; D is possibly TRBD1 (5 bases). This CDR3 region has 13 residues. In germline, CDR1 is WSHSY, CDR2 SAAADI. V lost 3 bases, J lost 6 bases, and 11 bases lay in between. The CDR3 region is CASSEKGIDGYTF. The CDR3 bases are TGCGCCAGCAGTGAAAAGGGGATAGATGGCTACACCTTC.

There are many counts of this clonotype. V usage is TRBV10-3 and J usage is TRBJ1-5; D perhaps matches TRBD1 (5 bases). Germline V gives CDR1 ENHRY, CDR2 SYGVKD. The V end was cut by 3 bases, the J end by 0 bases, with 12 bases between. The CDR3 is made up of 16 amino acids. The CDR3 protein is CAISESDTYSNQPQHF. The CDR3 DNA follows: TGTGCCATCAGTGAATCGGACACCTATAGCAATCAGCCCCAGCATTTT.

This clonotype was recorded only once. V and J are TRBV7-3 and TRBJ1-6, with a weak D call TRBD1 (5 bases). Looked up from germline, CDR1 is SGHTA and CDR2 is FQGTGA. Trimming took off 4 bases at V and 8 bases at J, with 9 bases between the two ends. The CDR3 loop spans 13 amino acids. CDR3 nucleotide sequence: TGTGCCAGCAGCTCCCAGACAGATTCACCCCTCCACTTT. It is translated as CASSSQTDSPLHF.

The chain recombines TRBV5-1 with TRBJ2-7; D tentatively reads TRBD1 or TRBD2 (5 bases each). The CDR3 spans 15 residues. The germline gives CDR1 SGHRS, CDR2 YFSETQ. V was cut by 0 bases and J by 5 bases, with 15 bases left in between. The CDR3, as DNA: TGCGCCAGCAGCTTGGGTTGGGTTGGGGGTAACGAGCAGTACTTC. Amino acids: CASSLGWVGGNEQYF.

Many counts were recorded for this clonotype. The chain has TRBV12-3 or TRBV12-4 and TRBJ2-7; 7 nucleotides align to TRBD2. CDR3 size: 14 residues. With 5 bases clipped from V and 6 bases from J, the junction kept 10 bases outside the gene matches. CDR3 loop: CASSLPTTGGEQYF. In nucleotides, the CDR3 is TGTGCCAGCAGTCTTCCGACGACGGGGGGCGAGCAGTACTTC.

This clonotype was seen repeatedly, ten times or more. The CDR3 DNA follows: TGCAGCCCCCGGGGGGGCCCCTACAATGAGCAGTTCTTC. Translating it yields CSPRGGPYNEQFF. The rearrangement links TRBV29-1 to TRBJ2-1; 8 nucleotides match TRBD2. Germline CDR1 reads SQVTM; CDR2 reads ANQGSEA. V was clipped by 8 bases and J by 2 bases; unmatched bases: 5. This CDR3 is 13 amino acids long.

The DNA of the CDR3 is TGTGCCAGCAGCGCCCAGGACAGAAATTCACCCCTCCACTTT. Its protein is CASSAQDRNSPLHF. The chain combines TRBV9 with TRBJ1-6; TRBD1 might be the D (6 bases). Germline-derived CDR1 and CDR2 are SGDLS and YYNGEE. Trimming took 3 bases from V and 7 from J, leaving 11 bases between them. This CDR3 contains 14 residues.